This T cell receptor (beta chain) was recovered during a study of T-cell memory formation after mild COVID-19 listed by TCRdb under 2021. The study in broad terms: Most TCR sequence clusters were specific to one of the two donors. Longitudinal TCRalpha and TCRbeta repertoire sequencing tracked T-cell clones expanding and contracting after mild COVID-19 in two donors. The cohort comprised two young, previously healthy adult volunteers, one female and one male.

Instrument used: Illumina NovaSeq 6000. Using 5'RACE with constant-segment primers, TCRalpha and TCRbeta cDNA libraries were constructed, with sample barcodes and unique molecular identifiers added in the process. RNA was extracted from every sample with Trizol reagent. Libraries were amplified in two PCR steps, with a second sample barcode and Illumina TruSeq adapters added in the second step. Sequencing of libraries was performed on an Illumina NovaSeq with 2 x 150 bp paired-end reads. The paper's data handling went like this. The reads were demultiplexed and collapsed into UMI-guided consensus sequences using migec v1.2.7. Using mixcr v2.1.11, UMI consensuses were aligned to TRA and TRB V and J templates and then assembled into clonotypes. A clonotype was counted as expanded or contracted only if both edgeR and NoisET called the change significant, with noise models trained on biological replicates. For edgeR calls, a false discovery rate-adjusted p below 0.01 and a log2 fold-change threshold of 1 were applied. As an exploratory analysis of dynamics, max-normalized trajectories of the 1000 most abundant clonotypes were examined with PCA combined with hierarchical clustering. Separately sequenced CD4+ and CD8+ repertoires were used to assign the CD4 or CD8 phenotype of responding clones. The public reads were reanalyzed by TCRdb: fastp trimming at Q25, MiXCR alignment, in-frame beta chains only. Entries that share a CDR3 protein sequence are merged under the most common genes and DNA. TCRdb assigned the V and J calls; the authors' analysis was not used. This sample holds some 290,000 distinct CDR3 sequences; roughly 17% were observed only once. Approximately 25% of the sample goes to the ten largest clones.

PBMCs were isolated by Ficoll-Paque density gradient centrifugation. Turning to this clonotype: The antigen it binds to is not known. Base qualities were left out, and no much larger clone turns up one base away.

Broad study findings and their caveats: Contracting CD4+ clones were found mainly in CM and EM memory subsets, while CD8+ clones were enriched in EMRA. Clones contracting from day 15 to 85 had balanced CD4/CD8 phenotypes, while a second wave expanding from day 15 to 37 was biased towards CD4+. Some responding clones were found in pre-infection memory, which suggests that pre-existing cross-reactive memory T cells took part in the SARS-CoV-2 response. Whether the second-wave clones peaking on day 37 were SARS-CoV-2 specific was not confirmed. Only a couple of mild cases were covered by the study, and larger cohorts that include severe cases with pre-infection samples were considered necessary.

The specimen sequenced was PBMCs or a T cell subset sorted from them (not recorded which). The clonotype comes from a man younger than 35 who had mild COVID-19 (a few samples of this study predate the infection). The sample titles of this study are shuffled in the database, so cell type and time point are left out; the donor was told from shared clones.

The nucleotides are TGTGCCAGCAGCGGAATGCCGGGGCCTTCGTTTTTT. This translates into CASSGMPGPSFF. The sequence joins TRBV7-7 to TRBJ1-4, and possibly TRBD1, on 5 matching bases. The germline V gene (reference sequence) provides CDR1 SSHAT and CDR2 FNYEAQ. At the junction V is shortened by 5 bases and J by 16 bases, with 17 bases in between. Inclusive of the bounding cysteine and phenylalanine, the CDR3 is 12 residues long. Only the CDR3 DNA stays, 36 bases, in frame from base 1.